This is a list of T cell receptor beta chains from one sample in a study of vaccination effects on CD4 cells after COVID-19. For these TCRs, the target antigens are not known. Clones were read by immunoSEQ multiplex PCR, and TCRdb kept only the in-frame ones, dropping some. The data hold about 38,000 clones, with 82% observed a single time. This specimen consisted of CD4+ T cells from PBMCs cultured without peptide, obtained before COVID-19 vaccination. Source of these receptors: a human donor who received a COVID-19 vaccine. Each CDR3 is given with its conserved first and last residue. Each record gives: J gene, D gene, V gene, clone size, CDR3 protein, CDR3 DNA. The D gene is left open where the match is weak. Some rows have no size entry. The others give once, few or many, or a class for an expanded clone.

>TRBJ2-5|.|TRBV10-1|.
CASSELQGVGETQYF
TGCGCCAGCAGTGAGCTCCAGGGAGTTGGAGAGACCCAGTACTTC
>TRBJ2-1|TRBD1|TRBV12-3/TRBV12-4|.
CASTETGFNEQFF
TGTGCCAGCACTGAGACAGGGTTTAATGAGCAGTTCTTC
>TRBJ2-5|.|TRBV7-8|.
CASSVGGWETQYF
TGTGCCAGCAGCGTGGGGGGCTGGGAGACCCAGTACTTC
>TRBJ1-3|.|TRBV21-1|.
CASTRGGWSGNTIYF
TGTGCCAGCACCCGAGGGGGGTGGTCTGGAAACACCATATATTTT
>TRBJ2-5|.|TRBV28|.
CASSLSELQETQYF
TGTGCCAGCAGTTTATCGGAACTCCAAGAGACCCAGTACTTC
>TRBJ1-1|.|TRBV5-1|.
CASSLSGDGTEAFF
TGCGCCAGCAGCTTGTCGGGGGATGGAACTGAAGCTTTCTTT
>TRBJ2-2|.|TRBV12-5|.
CASRSRESTGELFF
TGTGCTAGTCGGAGCCGGGAGAGCACCGGGGAGCTGTTTTTT
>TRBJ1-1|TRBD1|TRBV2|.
CASSFSGHRGHTEAFF
TGTGCCAGCAGCTTTAGTGGCCACAGGGGGCACACTGAAGCTTTCTTT
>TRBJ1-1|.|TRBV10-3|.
CAISAFVEGDEAFF
TGTGCCATCAGTGCGTTTGTGGAGGGGGATGAAGCTTTCTTT
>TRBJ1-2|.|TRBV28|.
CASSLMMGGGGYTF
TGTGCCAGCAGTTTAATGATGGGAGGCGGTGGCTACACCTTC
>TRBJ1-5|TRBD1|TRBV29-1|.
CSVAGTGLNQPQHF
TGCAGCGTGGCCGGGACAGGGTTAAATCAGCCCCAGCATTTT
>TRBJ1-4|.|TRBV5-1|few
CASSLQGVNEKLFF
TGCGCCAGCAGCTTACAGGGCGTTAATGAAAAACTGTTTTTT
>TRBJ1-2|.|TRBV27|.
CASSSHTGGGISNYGYTF
TGTGCCAGCAGTTCCCATACGGGAGGGGGAATCTCTAACTATGGCTACACCTTC